Below are 31 T cell receptor beta chains sequenced from a single sample in a study of blood T cell repertoires in COVID-19. TCRdb's table, derived via immunoSEQ multiplex PCR, lists solely in-frame clones and lacks some. This repertoire shows roughly 390,000 clones, 85% found once; its top ten account for 3.5% to 4%. Sequencing was performed on peripheral blood. The source of these receptors is a woman under 30 with acute or convalescent COVID-19.

The chain has TRBV27 and TRBJ1-5, with 8 bases that match TRBD1. The CDR3 consists of 17 residues. J gave up 0 bases and V 2 bases, and 6 bases lay outside the gene matches. Germline lookup yields CDR1 MNHEY and CDR2 SMNVEV (reference sequence). CDR3 residues: CASSLKGQGNSNQPQHF. For the CDR3, the DNA is TGTGCCAGCAGTTTAAAAGGACAGGGCAATAGCAATCAGCCCCAGCATTTT.

V gene TRBV11-2 combines with J gene TRBJ1-3; D is possibly TRBD1 (5 bases). Germline assignment: CDR1 SGHAT and CDR2 FQNNGV. CDR3 length equals 16 residues. V lost 0 bases to trimming and J lost 0 bases, with 9 bases between them. CDR3 sequence reads: CASSLEGRHSGNTIYF. DNA of the CDR3: TGTGCCAGCAGCTTAGAGGGGCGGCACTCTGGAAACACCATATATTTT. Full variable domain (missing parts from reference TRBV11-2 and TRBJ1-3): EAGVAQSPRYKIIEKRQSVAFWCNPISGHATLYWYQQILGQGPKLLIQFQNNGVVDDSQLPKDRFSAERLKGVDSTLKIQPAKLEDSAVYLCASSLEGRHSGNTIYFGEGSWLTVV.

This clone came up a few times. The gene calls are TRBV29-1 and TRBJ1-5, with a weak D call TRBD1 (6 bases). Per germline, CDR1 SQVTM and CDR2 ANQGSEA. The CDR3 has 13 amino acids. Between the trimmed V and J ends, which lost 7 bases and 0 bases, there was a span of 10 bases. The CDR3 DNA reads as TGCAGCGCACAGGGTTATAGCAATCAGCCCCAGCATTTT. This encodes CSAQGYSNQPQHF.

As concerns this clone: In the same sample, other DNA sequences code for this CDR3. V is TRBV27 and J is TRBJ1-2; 7 positions match TRBD1. The J segment lost 3 bases and the V segment lost 5 bases, leaving 3 bases of the junction unmatched. The CDR3 spans 13 residues. Germline CDR1 reads MNHEY; CDR2 reads SMNVEV (reference sequence). CDR3 region: CASSPDRYYGYTF. In DNA, the CDR3 is TGTGCCAGCAGTCCGGACAGGTACTATGGCTACACCTTC.

The V call is TRBV5-5, the J call TRBJ2-1; D is unresolved. This CDR3 region has 15 residues. Germline V gene data show CDR1 as SGHKS and CDR2 as YYEKEE (reference sequence). Trimming stripped 0 bases from V and 15 bases from J, with 22 bases between. In nucleotides, the CDR3 is TGTGCCAGCAGCTTGGAGGCGTCGATTACAATGAGGATGTTCTTC. This encodes CASSLEASITMRMFF.

This clone was observed a single time. The rearrangement joins TRBV6-5 to TRBJ1-2; the match to TRBD1 covers 9 bases. V was pared by 6 bases and J by 8 bases, with 7 bases of the junction left unmatched. CDR3 length equals 13 residues. Germline-derived CDR1 and CDR2 are MNHEY and SVGAGI. This CDR3 reads CASRETGGEGYTF. The DNA for the CDR3 is TGTGCCAGCAGAGAGACAGGGGGTGAGGGCTACACCTTC.

The chain recombines TRBV24-1 with TRBJ2-2; D possibly corresponds to TRBD1 (5 bases). This CDR3 has 17 amino acids. V dropped 1 base and J dropped 1 base, with 12 bases sitting between them. Germline V lookup: CDR1 KGHDR, CDR2 SFDVKD. CDR3 amino acids: CATSDFKTEGNTGELFF. The CDR3 bases are TGTGCCACCAGTGATTTTAAGACAGAAGGGAACACCGGGGAGCTGTTTTTT.

This clone has a handful of counts. V and J are TRBV12-3 or TRBV12-4 and TRBJ1-6; D not certain. Trimming cost V 3 bases and J 7 bases, with 7 bases left between them. This CDR3 is built from 13 residues. The CDR3 loop reads CASSFQSNSPLHF. DNA for the CDR3: TGTGCCAGCAGTTTTCAGTCGAATTCACCCCTCCACTTT.

The rearrangement uses TRBV6-4 and TRBJ2-3, with 7 bases fitting TRBD2. V was pared by 2 bases and J by 4 bases, with 9 bases of the junction left unmatched. Germline V lookup: CDR1 MRHNA, CDR2 SNTAGT. The CDR3 is 16 amino acids. CDR3 amino acids: CASSDEAGRGADTQYF. DNA of the CDR3: TGTGCCAGCAGTGACGAGGCGGGGAGGGGAGCAGATACGCAGTATTTT.

V and J are TRBV7-2 and TRBJ2-5; tentative D call: TRBD2 (7 bases). Trimming stripped 5 bases from V and 1 base from J, with 14 bases between. Per the germline V gene, CDR1 is SGHTA and CDR2 is FQGNSA. The CDR3 is 15 residues long. CDR3 coding DNA: TGTGCCAGCAGCGGGGGGGCAGACCCCCAAGAGACCCAGTACTTC. Residues: CASSGGADPQETQYF.

The chain carries TRBV7-3 and TRBJ2-3; 10 bases line up with TRBD2. Germline assignment: CDR1 SGHTA and CDR2 FQGTGA. There are 15 residues in the CDR3. J gave up 1 base and V 4 bases, and 2 bases lay outside the gene matches. CDR3 DNA: TGTGCCAGCAGCTATCTAGCGGGAGGCACAGATACGCAGTATTTT. It yields the protein CASSYLAGGTDTQYF.

The chain uses TRBV4-1 and TRBJ2-3, with D perhaps matching TRBD1 (6 bases). Germline loops: CDR1 MGHRA, CDR2 YSYEKL. V lost 1 base to trimming and J lost 1 base, with 9 bases between them. The CDR3 extends over 15 amino acids. CDR3 region: CASSQGGHRTDTQYF. In nucleotides, the CDR3 is TGCGCCAGCAGCCAAGGGGGACATCGCACAGATACGCAGTATTTT.

Turning to this clone: At the DNA level, this CDR3 is encoded by other sequences in the same sample as well. The chain joins TRBV11-2 to TRBJ2-7, with D tentatively TRBD2 (6 bases). This CDR3 contains 12 residues. The V gene's germline CDR1 is SGHAT and CDR2 FQNNGV. Trimming took 3 bases from V and 7 from J, leaving 10 bases between them. CDR3 amino acids: CASSFRGFEQYF. CDR3 nucleotide sequence: TGTGCCAGCAGCTTCCGGGGGTTTGAGCAGTACTTC.

This clone was observed a few times. This chain connects TRBV5-1 to TRBJ2-7; D gene unclear. Deletions cut 2 bases from V and 7 bases from J, with 16 bases between. The CDR3 has 14 amino acids. Germline V gene sequence: CDR1 SGHRS, CDR2 YFSETQ. The CDR3 protein is CASSFVPELEEQYF. DNA for the CDR3: TGCGCCAGCAGCTTTGTACCGGAGTTAGAGGAGCAGTACTTC.

The chain couples TRBV13 to TRBJ1-3; D might be TRBD1 (5 bases). CDR3 length: 14 residues. Germline CDR1 is PRHDT and CDR2 is FYEKMQ (reference sequence). Deletions cut 6 bases from V and 4 bases from J, with 13 bases between. The CDR3, as DNA: TGTGCCAGCAGGCCCGCCCAGGGCGGAAACACCATATATTTT. It yields the protein CASRPAQGGNTIYF. The variable domain in full, with the rest retrieved from reference TRBV13 and TRBJ1-3, is AAGVIQSPRHLIKEKRETATLKCYPIPRHDTVYWYQQGPGQDPQFLISFYEKMQSDKGSIPDRFSAQQFSDYHSELNMSSLELGDSALYFCASRPAQGGNTIYFGEGSWLTVV.

The chain recombines TRBV7-6 with TRBJ2-4; the D is unclear. V shed 5 bases and J shed 9 bases, with 8 bases lying between them. This CDR3 has 11 residues. Per germline, CDR1 SGHVS and CDR2 FNYEAQ. The CDR3: CASSPLTIQYF. The CDR3 nucleotides read TGTGCCAGCAGCCCCCTAACCATTCAGTACTTC. Based on the CDR3 plus reference TRBV7-6 and TRBJ2-4, the full variable domain is GAGVSQSPRYKVTKRGQDVALRCDPISGHVSLYWYRQALGQGPEFLTYFNYEAQQDKSGLPNDRFSAERPEGSISTLTIQRTEQRDSAMYRCASSPLTIQYFGAGTRLSVL.

V usage is TRBV7-9 and J usage is TRBJ2-1; 8 bases are shared with TRBD2. In germline, CDR1 is SEHNR, CDR2 FQNEAQ (reference sequence). The J segment lost 7 bases and the V segment lost 5 bases, leaving 22 bases of the junction unmatched. This CDR3 comprises 19 residues. The CDR3: CASSPIAGIRIQEANEQFF. DNA of the CDR3: TGTGCCAGCAGCCCGATAGCGGGAATAAGAATCCAGGAGGCGAATGAGCAGTTCTTC.

The V gene is TRBV9, the J gene TRBJ1-1; perhaps TRBD1 as D (5 bases). V lost 4 bases and J lost 1, with 14 bases in between. CDR1 is SGDLS and CDR2 is YYNGEE in the germline V gene. The CDR3 extends over 15 amino acids. CDR3 sequence reads: CASSPRDSPNTEAFF. As DNA, the CDR3 is TGTGCCAGCAGCCCTCGAGACAGCCCGAACACTGAAGCTTTCTTT.

The genes are TRBV28 and TRBJ1-1; D is undetermined. There are 13 residues in the CDR3. Germline CDR1 reads MDHEN; CDR2 reads SYDVKM. V lost 3 bases to trimming and J lost 1 base, with 6 bases between them. CDR3 region: CASSFRENTEAFF. The CDR3 DNA sequence: TGTGCCAGCAGTTTCCGGGAGAACACTGAAGCTTTCTTT.

The chain joins TRBV18 to TRBJ1-1; D not resolved. The germline V gene encodes CDR1 KGHSH and CDR2 LQKENI. V was shortened by 5 bases and J by 0 bases, with 16 bases between the two germline ends. CDR3 length equals 16 residues. CDR3 region: CASSAQPIAMNTEAFF. CDR3 coding DNA: TGTGCCAGCTCAGCACAGCCGATTGCCATGAACACTGAAGCTTTCTTT.

The chain uses TRBV21-1 and TRBJ1-5; the DNA was not used to check the table's D call, TRBD1. TRBV21-1 is a pseudogene locus. The CDR3 covers 14 residues. The CDR3, as DNA: TGTGCCAGTGCGACAGTGCAGCGCAATCAGCCCCAGCATTTT. Its translation: CASATVQRNQPQHF.

The genes are TRBV5-1 and TRBJ1-3; D unclear. Germline CDR1 and CDR2: SGHRS and YFSETQ. CDR3 length: 12 residues. V gave up 3 bases and J gave up 4 bases, with 5 bases separating them. For the CDR3, the DNA is TGCGCCAGCAGCTCAGGAGGAAACACCATATATTTT. This encodes CASSSGGNTIYF.

This clone was seen more than once but under ten times. The gene calls are TRBV20-1 and TRBJ1-1; 7 nucleotides align to TRBD1. The CDR3 runs 16 residues. The junction had 12 bases not matched to a gene; V was cut back by 3 bases and J by 2 bases. Germline assignment: CDR1 DFQATT and CDR2 SNEGSKA (reference sequence). CDR3 loop: CSASPAGDRENTEAFF. The CDR3 DNA follows: TGCAGTGCTAGTCCCGCGGGTGACAGGGAAAACACTGAAGCTTTCTTT.

CDR3 nucleotides: TGCGCCAGCAGCTTGGAGACAGGGGGTAATGAAAAACTGTTTTTT. It specifies CASSLETGGNEKLFF. V is TRBV5-1 and J is TRBJ1-4; the match to TRBD1 covers 9 bases. The CDR3 is 15 residues long. The ends lost 0 bases at V and 4 bases at J; junction bases unmatched: 1. Germline lookup yields CDR1 SGHRS and CDR2 YFSETQ.

In its sample, this clone was seen a few times. The chain links TRBV7-2 to TRBJ2-5, with 12 nucleotides matching TRBD2. After removal of 5 bases from V and 4 bases from J, the junction contained 8 bases not matched to a gene. CDR3 length: 16 residues. The germline gives CDR1 SGHTA, CDR2 FQGNSA. CDR3 in amino acids: CASSPLLAGGTETQYF. The CDR3 nucleotides read TGTGCCAGCAGCCCATTACTAGCGGGAGGAACAGAGACCCAGTACTTC.

The chain recombines TRBV7-3 with TRBJ2-5, with D possibly matching TRBD2 (5 bases). Germline-derived CDR1 and CDR2 are SGHTA and FQGTGA. V lost 3 bases and J 2 bases, leaving 13 bases between the germline ends. This CDR3 has 15 residues. The CDR3 sequence is CASSFFGLDQETQYF. The CDR3 bases are TGTGCCAGCAGCTTCTTTGGACTGGATCAAGAGACCCAGTACTTC.

The CDR3 here is CASSLWDRTNEKLFF. Here the CDR3 DNA reads TGTGCCAGCAGCTTATGGGACAGGACTAATGAAAAACTGTTTTTT. The chain joins TRBV7-8 to TRBJ1-4; 8 bases match TRBD1. Germline trimming cut 2 bases from V and 2 bases from J; bases unmatched to any gene: 1. This CDR3 spans 15 amino acids. Germline CDR1 and CDR2: SGHVS and FQNEAQ.

The rearrangement joins TRBV5-4 to TRBJ2-7, with 11 bases aligning to TRBD2. CDR1 and CDR2 from the germline V gene are SGHNT and YYREEE (reference sequence). This CDR3 has 14 residues. V gave up 4 bases and J gave up 6 bases; unmatched junction bases: 6. This chain's CDR3 is CASSVAGGPREQYF. CDR3 nucleotide sequence: TGTGCCAGCAGCGTAGCGGGGGGGCCGCGCGAGCAGTACTTC. Based on the CDR3 plus reference TRBV5-4 and TRBJ2-7, the full variable domain is ETGVTQSPTHLIKTRGQQVTLRCSSQSGHNTVSWYQQALGQGPQFIFQYYREEENGRGNFPPRFSGLQFPNYSSELNVNALELDDSALYLCASSVAGGPREQYFGPGTRLTVT.

The chain employs TRBV27 and TRBJ2-2; D unclear. With 6 bases removed from V and 2 bases from J, the gap between germline ends came to 4 bases. The CDR3 sequence is 12 residues long. Germline-derived CDR1 and CDR2 are MNHEY and SMNVEV (reference sequence). CDR3 DNA: TGTGCCAGCAGCTTTAACACCGGGGAGCTGTTTTTT. It encodes CASSFNTGELFF.

This chain uses TRBV19 with TRBJ2-7; 11 bases are shared with TRBD1. Germline V gene sequence: CDR1 LNHDA, CDR2 SQIVND (reference sequence). The CDR3 loop spans 14 amino acids. After removal of 5 bases from V and 3 bases from J, the junction contained 3 bases not matched to a gene. The CDR3 region is CASSFGTGGYEQYF. The CDR3, as DNA: TGTGCCAGTAGTTTCGGGACAGGGGGCTACGAGCAGTACTTC.

The rearrangement joins TRBV14 to TRBJ2-3; D is perhaps TRBD1 (6 bases). Deletions cut 1 base from V and 4 bases from J, with 9 bases between. Germline V gene lookup returns CDR1 SGHDN and CDR2 FVKESK. This CDR3 has 14 residues. The CDR3 spells CASSQGDRPDTQYF. CDR3 nucleotides: TGTGCCAGCAGCCAAGGTGACAGGCCAGATACGCAGTATTTT.